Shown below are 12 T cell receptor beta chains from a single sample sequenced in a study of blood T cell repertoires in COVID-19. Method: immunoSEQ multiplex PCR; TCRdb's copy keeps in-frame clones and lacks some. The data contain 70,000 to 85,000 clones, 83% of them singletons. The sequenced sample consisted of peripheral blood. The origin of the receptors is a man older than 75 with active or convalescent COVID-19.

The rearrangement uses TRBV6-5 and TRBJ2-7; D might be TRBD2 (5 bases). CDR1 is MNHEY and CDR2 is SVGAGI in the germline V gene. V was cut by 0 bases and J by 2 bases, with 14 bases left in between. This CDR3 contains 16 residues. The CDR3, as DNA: TGTGCCAGCAGTTACTCGTTCGGGCAGACTACCTACGAGCAGTACTTC. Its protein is CASSYSFGQTTYEQYF.

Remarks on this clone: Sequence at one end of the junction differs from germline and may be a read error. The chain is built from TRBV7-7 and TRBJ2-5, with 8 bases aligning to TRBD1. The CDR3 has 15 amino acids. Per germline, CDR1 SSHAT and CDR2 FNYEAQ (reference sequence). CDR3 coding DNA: TGTGCTAGCAGCTTTGGACAGGGAGTCTGGGAGACCCAGTACTTC. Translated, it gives CASSFGQGVWETQYF. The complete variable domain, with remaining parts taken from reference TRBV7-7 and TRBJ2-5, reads GAGVSQSPRYKVTKRGQDVTLRCDPISSHATLYWYQQALGQGPEFLTYFNYEAQPDKSGLPSDRFSAERPEGSISTLTIQRTEQRDSAMYRCASSFGQGVWETQYFGPGTRLLVL.

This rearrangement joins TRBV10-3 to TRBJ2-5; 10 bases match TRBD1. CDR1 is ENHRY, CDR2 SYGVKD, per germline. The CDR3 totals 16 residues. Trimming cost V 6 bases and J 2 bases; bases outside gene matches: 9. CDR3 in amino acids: CAISRGGTGEQETQYF. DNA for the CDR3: TGTGCCATCAGCAGAGGAGGGACAGGGGAACAAGAGACCCAGTACTTC.

DNA for the CDR3: TGTGCCAGCAGTGGTCGTGGAGAGGTCTATGGCTACACCTTC. Its translation is CASSGRGEVYGYTF. The chain recombines TRBV28 with TRBJ1-2; D unresolved. The CDR3 length is 14 residues. The germline V gene encodes CDR1 MDHEN and CDR2 SYDVKM. Trimming removed 5 bases from V and 4 bases from J, with 14 bases in between.

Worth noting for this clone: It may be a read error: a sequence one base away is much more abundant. The CDR3 coding sequence is TGTGCCAGCAGTCCTTACAATGAGCAGTTCTTC. Protein: CASSPYNEQFF. This sequence joins TRBV28 and TRBJ2-1, with no clear D. Germline V lookup: CDR1 MDHEN, CDR2 SYDVKM. CDR3 length: 11 residues. V was pared by 5 bases and J by 4 bases, with 3 bases between. The entire variable domain, with the rest obtained from reference TRBV28 and TRBJ2-1, is as follows: DVKVTQSSRYLVKRTGEKVFLECVQDMDHENMFWYRQDPGLGLRLIYFSYDVKMKEKGDIPEGYSVSREKKERFSLILESASTNQTSMYLCASSPYNEQFFGPGTRLTVL.

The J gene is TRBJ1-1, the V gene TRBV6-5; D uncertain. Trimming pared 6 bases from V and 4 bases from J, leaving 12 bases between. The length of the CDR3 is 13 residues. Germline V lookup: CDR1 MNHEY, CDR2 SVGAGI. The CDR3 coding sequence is TGTGCCAGCAGCGATGGGAGGGTCACTGAAGCTTTCTTT. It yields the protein CASSDGRVTEAFF.

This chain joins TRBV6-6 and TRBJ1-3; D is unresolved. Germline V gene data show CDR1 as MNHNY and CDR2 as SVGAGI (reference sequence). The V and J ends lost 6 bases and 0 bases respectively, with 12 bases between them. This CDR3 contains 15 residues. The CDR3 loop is CASRSGGPSGNTIYF. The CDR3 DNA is TGTGCCAGCAGAAGCGGTGGACCCTCTGGAAACACCATATATTTT.

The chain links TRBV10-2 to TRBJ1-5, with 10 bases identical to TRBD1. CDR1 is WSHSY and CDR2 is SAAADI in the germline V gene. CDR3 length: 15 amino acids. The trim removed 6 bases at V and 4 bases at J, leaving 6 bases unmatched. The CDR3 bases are TGCGCCAGCAGGGGGACAGGGGCGTCGAATCAGCCCCAGCATTTT. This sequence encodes CASRGTGASNQPQHF.

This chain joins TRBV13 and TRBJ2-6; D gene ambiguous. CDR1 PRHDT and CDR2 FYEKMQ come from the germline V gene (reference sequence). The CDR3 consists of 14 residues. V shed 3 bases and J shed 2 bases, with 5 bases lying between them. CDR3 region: CASSFLTGANVLTF. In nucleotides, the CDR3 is TGTGCCAGCAGCTTCTTAACTGGGGCCAACGTCCTGACTTTC.

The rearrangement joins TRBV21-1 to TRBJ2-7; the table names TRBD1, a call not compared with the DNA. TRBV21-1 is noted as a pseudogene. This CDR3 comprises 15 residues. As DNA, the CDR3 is TGTGCCAGCACCAAAAGGGGCAGGGGTAAGTACGAGCAGTACTTC. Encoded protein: CASTKRGRGKYEQYF.

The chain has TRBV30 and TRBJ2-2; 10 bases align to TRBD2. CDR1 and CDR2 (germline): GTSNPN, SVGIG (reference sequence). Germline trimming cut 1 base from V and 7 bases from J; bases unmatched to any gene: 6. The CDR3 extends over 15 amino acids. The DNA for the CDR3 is TGTGCCTGGAGTGGCAGCGGGGGGGCTATCGGGGAGCTGTTTTTT. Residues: CAWSGSGGAIGELFF.

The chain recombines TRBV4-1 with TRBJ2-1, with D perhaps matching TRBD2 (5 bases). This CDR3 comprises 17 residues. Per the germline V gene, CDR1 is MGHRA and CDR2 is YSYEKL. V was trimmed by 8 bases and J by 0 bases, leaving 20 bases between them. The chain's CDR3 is CASQRARLQSSYNEQFF. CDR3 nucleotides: TGCGCCAGCCAGAGGGCCCGACTTCAAAGCTCCTACAATGAGCAGTTCTTC.